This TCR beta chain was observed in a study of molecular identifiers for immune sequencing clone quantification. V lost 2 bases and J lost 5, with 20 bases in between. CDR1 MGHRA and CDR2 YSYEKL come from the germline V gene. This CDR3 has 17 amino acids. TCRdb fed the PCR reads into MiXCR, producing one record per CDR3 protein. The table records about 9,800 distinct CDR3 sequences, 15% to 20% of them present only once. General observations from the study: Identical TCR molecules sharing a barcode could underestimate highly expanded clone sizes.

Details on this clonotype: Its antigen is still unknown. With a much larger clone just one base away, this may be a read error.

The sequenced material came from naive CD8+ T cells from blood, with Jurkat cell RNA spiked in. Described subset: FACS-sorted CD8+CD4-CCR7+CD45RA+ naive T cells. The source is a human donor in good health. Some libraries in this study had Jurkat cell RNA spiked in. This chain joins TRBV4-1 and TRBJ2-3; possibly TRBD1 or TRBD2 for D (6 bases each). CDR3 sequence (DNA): TGCGCCAGCAGCCAAAGCCATCCCCCGGGGGCGAGAGATACGCAGTATTTT. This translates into CASSQSHPPGARDTQYF.